Listed here are 32 T cell receptor beta chains from one sample, sequenced in a study of beta chain features in type 1 diabetes. Findings and caveats of the study: Type 1 diabetes patients had TCRB CDR3s that were shorter (moderately but significantly so) in all four CD4+ subsets.

Reverse transcribing all isolated RNA meant expressed TCRB transcripts were sequenced. Only in-frame clones appear in the TCRdb table, and some are missing; sequencing was by immunoSEQ multiplex PCR. The sample gives about 700,000 clones, about an eighth of which show up once; about 0.02% is in the top ten. These TCRs' antigens remain unknown. Sequencing used naive CD4+ T cells from blood. The receptors originated from a man between 18 and 35 years old with type 1 diabetes.

This chain joins TRBV7-2 and TRBJ1-2; D gene unclear. CDR1 and CDR2 from the germline V gene are SGHTA and FQGNSA. The CDR3 covers 15 residues. V lost 5 bases, J lost 4 bases, and 17 bases lay in between. CDR3 sequence (DNA): TGTGCCAGCAGCCCCGCGAGGAGTTCGTCCTATGGCTACACCTTC. Translated, it gives CASSPARSSSYGYTF.

The chain links TRBV5-1 to TRBJ2-7, with 8 positions matching TRBD1. With V trimmed by 4 bases and J by 7 bases, 10 bases remained unmatched. This CDR3 is 14 amino acids long. CDR1 is SGHRS, CDR2 YFSETQ, per germline. As DNA, the CDR3 is TGCGCCAGCAGCCCCGACAGGGGTTCAGGGGAGCAGTACTTC. The encoded protein is CASSPDRGSGEQYF.

This clone was counted between two and nine times. This rearrangement joins TRBV14 to TRBJ2-4, with D perhaps assigned TRBD1 or TRBD2 (5 bases each). CDR1 is SGHDN and CDR2 is FVKESK in the germline V gene. Trimming took off 0 bases at V and 3 bases at J, with 15 bases between the two ends. The CDR3 contains 17 residues. The CDR3 loop reads CASSQDGWGSVKNIQYF. The CDR3 DNA reads TGTGCCAGCAGCCAAGATGGTTGGGGGTCGGTCAAAAACATTCAGTACTTC. Full variable domain (missing parts from reference TRBV14 and TRBJ2-4): EAGVTQFPSHSVIEKGQTVTLRCDPISGHDNLYWYRRVMGKEIKFLLHFVKESKQDESGMPNNRFLAERTGGTYSTLKVQPAELEDSGVYFCASSQDGWGSVKNIQYFGAGTRLSVL.

The gene calls are TRBV29-1 and TRBJ2-7; D possibly corresponds to TRBD1 (5 bases). Trimming pared 4 bases from V and 2 bases from J, leaving 9 bases between. The germline V gene encodes CDR1 SQVTM and CDR2 ANQGSEA. The CDR3 loop spans 12 amino acids. DNA for the CDR3: TGCAGCGTTGGGGGCAGCCCCTACGAGCAGTACTTC. Translating it yields CSVGGSPYEQYF.

The chain carries TRBV6-6 and TRBJ2-7, with D possibly called TRBD1 or TRBD2 (5 bases each). The V end lost 4 bases, the J end lost 2 bases, and 12 bases lay between the germline ends. Germline V lookup: CDR1 MNHNY, CDR2 SVGAGI (reference sequence). The CDR3 extends over 14 amino acids. CDR3 sequence (DNA): TGTGCCAGCAGTTTGGACGGGGCAGCCTACGAGCAGTACTTC. As protein: CASSLDGAAYEQYF.

The sample holds a few counts of this clone. J is TRBJ2-7 and V is TRBV7-9; D is possibly TRBD2 (6 bases). Trimming shortened V by 0 bases and J by 0 bases, and 18 bases separated the two germline ends. Germline V CDR1 and CDR2: SEHNR, FQNEAQ (reference sequence). The CDR3 sequence is 18 residues long. In nucleotides, the CDR3 is TGTGCCAGCAGCTTAGCAGGGAAGGAGGGGATCACCTCCTACGAGCAGTACTTC. Protein sequence: CASSLAGKEGITSYEQYF.

The chain employs TRBV10-3 and TRBJ1-4; TRBD1 might be the D (5 bases). The CDR3 has 15 residues. Between the trimmed V and J ends, which lost 0 bases and 5 bases, there was a span of 10 bases. Germline V gene sequence: CDR1 ENHRY, CDR2 SYGVKD. CDR3 nucleotides: TGTGCCATCAGTGAGTCAGGGGCAGGGAATGAAAAACTGTTTTTT. It is translated as CAISESGAGNEKLFF.

The rearrangement links TRBV20-1 to TRBJ1-5; no definite D call. There are 11 residues in the CDR3. Per germline, CDR1 DFQATT and CDR2 SNEGSKA (reference sequence). CDR3 loop: CSGASDQPQHF. The DNA of the CDR3 is TGCTCCGGTGCCTCCGATCAGCCCCAGCATTTT.

The chain uses TRBV9 and TRBJ2-5; 8 bases match TRBD2. The CDR3 totals 15 residues. The germline CDR1 and CDR2 sequences are SGDLS and YYNGEE. The ends lost 4 bases at V and 4 bases at J; junction bases unmatched: 9. The CDR3 is CASSLTAGVGETQYF. CDR3 bases: TGTGCCAGCAGCCTGACAGCGGGGGTTGGAGAGACCCAGTACTTC.

The J gene is TRBJ2-4, the V gene TRBV7-3; D not resolved. The germline CDR1 and CDR2 sequences are SGHTA and FQGTGA. The V end lost 2 bases, the J end lost 2 bases, and 7 bases lay between the germline ends. The CDR3 sequence is 14 residues long. CDR3: CASSLEATKNIQYF. CDR3 nucleotide sequence: TGTGCCAGCAGCTTAGAAGCGACCAAAAACATTCAGTACTTC.

V is TRBV25-1 and J is TRBJ2-7; 9 bases fit TRBD1. The J segment lost 2 bases and the V segment lost 5 bases, leaving 7 bases of the junction unmatched. The germline V gene has CDR1 MGHDK and CDR2 SYGVNS. The CDR3 consists of 15 residues. Written as DNA, the CDR3 is TGTGCCAGCAGTCGCCAGGGGACAGGGACCTACGAGCAGTACTTC. Translation: CASSRQGTGTYEQYF.

Only a few counts were recorded for this clone. Other DNA sequences in the sample encode the same CDR3. The V and J genes are TRBV5-1 and TRBJ1-2; maybe TRBD1 (5 bases). The germline CDR1 and CDR2 sequences are SGHRS and YFSETQ. V lost 0 bases and J 2 bases, leaving 5 bases between the germline ends. The CDR3 contains 13 residues. CDR3: CASSLDRNYGYTF. CDR3 bases: TGCGCCAGCAGCTTGGACAGGAACTATGGCTACACCTTC.

The gene calls are TRBV27 and TRBJ2-1; TRBD1 matches at 8 bases. This CDR3 has 16 amino acids. Unmatched junction bases numbered 8, after V lost 5 bases and J lost 2 bases. Per the germline V gene, CDR1 is MNHEY and CDR2 is SMNVEV (reference sequence). The CDR3 DNA reads TGTGCCAGCAGTGCCATCGGGACAGGCCCCTACAATGAGCAGTTCTTC. As protein: CASSAIGTGPYNEQFF.

This clone showed up just a few times. V is TRBV5-4 and J is TRBJ2-5; the D gene is possibly TRBD1 (6 bases). Trimming pared 4 bases from V and 1 base from J, leaving 11 bases between. This CDR3 spans 14 amino acids. Germline V gives CDR1 SGHNT, CDR2 YYREEE (reference sequence). In DNA form, the CDR3 reads TGTGCCAGCAGCCAACAGGGTATCCAAGAGACCCAGTACTTC. Translation gives CASSQQGIQETQYF.

The chain joins TRBV7-3 to TRBJ1-1, with D uncertain. There are 16 residues in the CDR3. The germline V and J ends were trimmed by 5 bases and 0 bases, with 16 bases remaining between them. In germline, CDR1 is SGHTA, CDR2 FQGTGA. This chain's CDR3 is CASSRFTGPLNTEAFF. The CDR3 DNA is TGTGCCAGCAGCCGATTCACCGGGCCCTTGAACACTGAAGCTTTCTTT.

Here the CDR3 DNA reads TGTGCCAGCAACTACGAGCAGTACTTC. Its translation: CASNYEQYF. The gene calls are TRBV27 and TRBJ2-7, with no clear D. The length of the CDR3 is 9 residues. CDR1 is MNHEY and CDR2 is SMNVEV in the germline V gene (reference sequence). Deletions cut 7 bases from V and 3 bases from J, with 1 base between.

J is TRBJ1-2 and V is TRBV6-5; TRBD1 agrees at 8 bases. Per the germline V gene, CDR1 is MNHEY and CDR2 is SVGAGI. With 0 bases clipped from V and 2 bases from J, the junction kept 5 bases outside the gene matches. The CDR3 consists of 16 residues. The CDR3 nucleotides are TGTGCCAGCAGTTACTCAGCCGGGACAGGAAACTATGGCTACACCTTC. It yields the protein CASSYSAGTGNYGYTF.

The chain couples TRBV7-6 to TRBJ1-5, with 8 bases that match TRBD1. Unmatched junction bases numbered 6, after V lost 2 bases and J lost 6 bases. The germline CDR1 and CDR2 sequences are SGHVS and FNYEAQ. CDR3 size: 15 residues. The CDR3 DNA follows: TGTGCCAGCAGCTTATCCCAGGGGGCCGGTCAGCCCCAGCATTTT. This gives the protein CASSLSQGAGQPQHF. Based on the CDR3 plus reference TRBV7-6 and TRBJ1-5, the full variable domain is GAGVSQSPRYKVTKRGQDVALRCDPISGHVSLYWYRQALGQGPEFLTYFNYEAQQDKSGLPNDRFSAERPEGSISTLTIQRTEQRDSAMYRCASSLSQGAGQPQHFGDGTRLSIL.

This clone occurred a few times. The chain uses TRBV7-8 and TRBJ2-3, with D unresolved. Germline V gene data show CDR1 as SGHVS and CDR2 as FQNEAQ. V lost 4 bases and J 6 bases, leaving 8 bases between the germline ends. CDR3 size: 12 residues. The DNA of the CDR3 is TGTGCCAGCAGCTCCGACTGGGATACGCAGTATTTT. Translated, it gives CASSSDWDTQYF.

The chain couples TRBV7-6 to TRBJ2-3; D not certain. The CDR3 extends over 12 amino acids. The V and J ends lost 4 bases and 8 bases respectively, with 10 bases between them. Germline V lookup: CDR1 SGHVS, CDR2 FNYEAQ. The CDR3 region has the DNA TGTGCCAGCAGCTCCGATCGGAGTACGCAGTATTTT. It yields the protein CASSSDRSTQYF.

The chain carries TRBV30 and TRBJ1-1, with a weak D call TRBD1 (6 bases). The CDR3 is 14 residues long. V lost 5 bases and J lost 3, with 16 bases in between. The V gene's germline CDR1 is GTSNPN and CDR2 SVGIG (reference sequence). CDR3 DNA sequence: TGTGCCTGGCTAACAGGGTTGTTGGACACTGAAGCTTTCTTT. Translated, it gives CAWLTGLLDTEAFF.

CDR3 residues: CSVRVQGEVYEQYF. The CDR3 nucleotides read TGCAGCGTTAGGGTGCAGGGAGAGGTCTACGAGCAGTACTTC. The chain couples TRBV29-1 to TRBJ2-5; TRBD1 or TRBD2 may be the D gene (5 bases each). With the DNA end fitting TRBJ2-7 better, the J assignment may be wrong. Germline lookup yields CDR1 SQVTM and CDR2 ANQGSEA. This CDR3 is 14 amino acids long.

In this sample, this clone turned up a few times. The chain links TRBV30 to TRBJ1-3, with D maybe TRBD1 (5 bases). Germline CDR1 and CDR2: GTSNPN and SVGIG (reference sequence). The CDR3 covers 14 residues. The CDR3 loop reads CAQGGATSGNTIYF. The DNA for the CDR3 is TGTGCTCAGGGAGGGGCGACCTCTGGAAACACCATATATTTT.

The chain recombines TRBV27 with TRBJ1-5; 12 bases are a match to TRBD1. The V segment lost 2 bases and the J segment 7 bases; nucleotides outside the gene matches: 9. There are 17 residues in the CDR3. Germline lookup yields CDR1 MNHEY and CDR2 SMNVEV (reference sequence). The CDR3 loop is CASSLEAGTGGWQPQHF. The CDR3 DNA reads as TGTGCCAGCAGTTTAGAGGCCGGGACAGGGGGCTGGCAGCCCCAGCATTTT.

The chain carries TRBV18 and TRBJ1-5; TRBD1 matches 7 bases. Germline V lookup: CDR1 KGHSH, CDR2 LQKENI. Germline trimming cut 3 bases from V and 1 base from J; bases unmatched to any gene: 9. This CDR3 is 17 amino acids long. The CDR3 DNA follows: TGTGCCAGCTCACCCTCCTCTACAGGGGTGAGCAATCAGCCCCAGCATTTT. It yields the protein CASSPSSTGVSNQPQHF.

V and J are TRBV6-5 and TRBJ1-2, with 8 bases matching TRBD1. This CDR3 is built from 15 residues. V was pared by 6 bases and J by 7 bases, with 13 bases of the junction left unmatched. The germline CDR1 and CDR2 sequences are MNHEY and SVGAGI. CDR3 residues: CASSPSTGGIGGYTF. The CDR3 DNA reads as TGTGCCAGCAGCCCGTCCACAGGGGGAATAGGTGGCTACACCTTC.

V usage is TRBV15 and J usage is TRBJ1-2, with no clear D. Trimming took 2 bases from V and 3 from J, leaving 10 bases between them. The CDR3 is 14 amino acids. The germline gives CDR1 LNHNV, CDR2 YYDKDF (reference sequence). CDR3 loop: CATSRPLSDYGYTF. For the CDR3, the DNA is TGTGCCACCAGCAGACCCCTTTCGGACTATGGCTACACCTTC.

The gene calls are TRBV15 and TRBJ2-6; D may be TRBD2 (5 bases). This CDR3 has 16 amino acids. Germline V CDR1 and CDR2: LNHNV, YYDKDF (reference sequence). The V and J ends lost 3 bases and 0 bases respectively, with 9 bases between them. CDR3 protein: CATSSGRGSGANVLTF. Written as DNA, the CDR3 is TGTGCCACCAGCAGCGGTCGGGGCTCTGGGGCCAACGTCCTGACTTTC.

On this clone itself: The same CDR3 is also encoded by other DNA sequences in this sample. The chain links TRBV18 to TRBJ2-1, with D perhaps matching TRBD1 or TRBD2 (5 bases each). Germline CDR1 is KGHSH and CDR2 is LQKENI. The ends were cut back, 1 base at V and 9 bases at J, with 7 bases in the middle. There are 12 residues in the CDR3. CDR3: CASSPRDGEQFF. In DNA form, the CDR3 reads TGTGCCAGCTCACCACGGGACGGTGAGCAGTTCTTC.

The table lists this clone with a few counts. The chain employs TRBV10-3 and TRBJ2-5; D tentatively fits TRBD1 or TRBD2 (5 bases each). The CDR3 length is 14 residues. The germline V gene has CDR1 ENHRY and CDR2 SYGVKD. V lost 2 bases and J 6 bases, leaving 13 bases between the germline ends. CDR3 loop: CAISEEGREKTQYF. Written as DNA, the CDR3 is TGTGCCATCAGTGAGGAGGGGCGCGAGAAGACCCAGTACTTC.

This clone was seen a handful of times. The rearrangement joins TRBV5-4 to TRBJ2-7; the D is unclear. Germline-derived CDR1 and CDR2 are SGHNT and YYREEE (reference sequence). Trimming cost V 5 bases and J 6 bases, with 9 bases left between them. CDR3 length: 11 residues. CDR3 coding DNA: TGTGCCAGCAGACTGGGTGGCGAGCAGTACTTC. Translating gives CASRLGGEQYF.

The chain uses TRBV28 and TRBJ1-4, with TRBD1 as a possible D gene (6 bases). CDR1 MDHEN and CDR2 SYDVKM come from the germline V gene. The V end was cut by 6 bases, the J end by 2 bases, with 10 bases between. This CDR3 is 14 amino acids long. CDR3 sequence (DNA): TGTGCCAGCAGCCAAGACAGGACTAATGAAAAACTGTTTTTT. Translation gives CASSQDRTNEKLFF.